This TCR beta chain was sequenced in a study of tumor-infiltrating lymphocytes in localized non-small cell lung cancer. Profiled with immunoSEQ multiplex PCR; TCRdb holds only in-frame clones, not every one. The data contain some 13,000 clones, approximately 71% of them singletons. In germline, CDR1 is SGHVS, CDR2 FNYEAQ. The CDR3 has 18 residues. Between the trimmed V and J ends, which lost 6 bases and 3 bases, there was a span of 21 bases. The source material was uninvolved lung tissue not adjacent to the tumor. The rearrangement uses TRBV7-6 and TRBJ1-6; maybe TRBD1 (5 bases). This receptor was taken from a human donor with non-small cell lung cancer. The CDR3 region is CASSPNALGRVYNSPLHF. The CDR3 DNA is TGTGCCAGCAGTCCAAACGCCTTAGGCAGGGTCTATAATTCACCCCTCCACTTT. Full variable domain (missing parts from reference TRBV7-6 and TRBJ1-6): GAGVSQSPRYKVTKRGQDVALRCDPISGHVSLYWYRQALGQGPEFLTYFNYEAQQDKSGLPNDRFSAERPEGSISTLTIQRTEQRDSAMYRCASSPNALGRVYNSPLHFGNGTRLTVT.